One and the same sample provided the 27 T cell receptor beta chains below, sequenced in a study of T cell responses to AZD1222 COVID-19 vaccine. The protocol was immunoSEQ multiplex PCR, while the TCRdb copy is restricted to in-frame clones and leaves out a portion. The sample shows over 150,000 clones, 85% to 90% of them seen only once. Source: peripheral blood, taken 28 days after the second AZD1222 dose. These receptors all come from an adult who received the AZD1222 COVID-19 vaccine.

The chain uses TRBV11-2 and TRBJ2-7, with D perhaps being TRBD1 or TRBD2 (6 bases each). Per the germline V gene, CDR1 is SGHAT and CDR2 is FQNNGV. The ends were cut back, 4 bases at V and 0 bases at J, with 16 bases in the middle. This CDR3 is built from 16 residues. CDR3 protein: CASSSLGGGLSYEQYF. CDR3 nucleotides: TGTGCCAGCAGCTCCCTCGGAGGGGGACTCTCCTACGAGCAGTACTTC.

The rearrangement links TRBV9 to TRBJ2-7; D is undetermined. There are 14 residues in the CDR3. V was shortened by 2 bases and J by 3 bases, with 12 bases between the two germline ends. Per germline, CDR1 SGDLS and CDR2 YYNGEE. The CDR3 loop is CASSVGVEFYEQYF. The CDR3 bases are TGTGCCAGCAGCGTTGGGGTCGAGTTCTACGAGCAGTACTTC.

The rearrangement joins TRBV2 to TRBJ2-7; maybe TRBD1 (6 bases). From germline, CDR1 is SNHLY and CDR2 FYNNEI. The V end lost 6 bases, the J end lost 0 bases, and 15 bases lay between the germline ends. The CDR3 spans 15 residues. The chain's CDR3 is CASSGDKSSSYEQYF. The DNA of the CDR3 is TGTGCCAGCAGCGGGGACAAGAGCTCCTCCTACGAGCAGTACTTC.

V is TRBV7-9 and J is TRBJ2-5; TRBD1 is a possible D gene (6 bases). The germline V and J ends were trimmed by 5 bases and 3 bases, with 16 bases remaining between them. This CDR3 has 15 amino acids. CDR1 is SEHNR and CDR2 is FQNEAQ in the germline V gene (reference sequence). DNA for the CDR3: TGTGCCAGCAGCCGATCGGACAGTCGCGAAGAGACCCAGTACTTC. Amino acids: CASSRSDSREETQYF. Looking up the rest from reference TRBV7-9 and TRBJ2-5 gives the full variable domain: DTGVSQNPRHKITKRGQNVTFRCDPISEHNRLYWYRQTLGQGPEFLTYFQNEAQLEKSRLLSDRFSAERPKGSFSTLEIQRTEQGDSAMYLCASSRSDSREETQYFGPGTRLLVL.

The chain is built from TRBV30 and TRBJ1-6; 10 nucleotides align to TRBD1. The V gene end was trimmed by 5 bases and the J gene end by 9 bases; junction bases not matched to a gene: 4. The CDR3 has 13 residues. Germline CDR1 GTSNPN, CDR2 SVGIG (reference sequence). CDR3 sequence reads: CAWDRGLPSPLHF. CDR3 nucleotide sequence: TGTGCCTGGGACAGGGGGCTTCCTTCACCCCTCCACTTT.

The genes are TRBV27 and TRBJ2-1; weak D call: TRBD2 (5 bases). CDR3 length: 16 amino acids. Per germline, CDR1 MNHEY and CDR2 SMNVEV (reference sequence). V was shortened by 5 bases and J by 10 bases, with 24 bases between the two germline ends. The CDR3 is CASSPSLAGALSEQFF. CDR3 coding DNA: TGTGCCAGCAGTCCATCTCTAGCCGGTGCCCTCAGCGAGCAGTTCTTC.

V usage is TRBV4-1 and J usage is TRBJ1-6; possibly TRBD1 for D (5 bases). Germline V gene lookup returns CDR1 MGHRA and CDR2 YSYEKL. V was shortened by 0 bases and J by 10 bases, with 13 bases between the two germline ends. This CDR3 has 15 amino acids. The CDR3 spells CASSQDGGLRSPLHF. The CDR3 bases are TGCGCCAGCAGCCAAGATGGGGGTTTACGATCACCCCTCCACTTT.

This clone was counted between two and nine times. DNA for the CDR3: TGTGCCTGGGGGACGGAAAACATTCAGTACTTC. Protein: CAWGTENIQYF. This chain connects TRBV30 to TRBJ2-4, with D perhaps being TRBD1 or TRBD2 (5 bases each). The CDR3 has 11 amino acids. The germline V gene encodes CDR1 GTSNPN and CDR2 SVGIG (reference sequence). The V end lost 5 bases, the J end lost 5 bases, and 7 bases lay between the germline ends.

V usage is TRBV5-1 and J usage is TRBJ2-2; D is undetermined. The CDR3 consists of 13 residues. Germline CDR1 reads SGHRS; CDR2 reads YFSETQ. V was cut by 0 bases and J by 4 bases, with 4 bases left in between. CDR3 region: CASSLASTGELFF. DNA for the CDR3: TGCGCCAGCAGCTTGGCCAGCACCGGGGAGCTGTTTTTT.

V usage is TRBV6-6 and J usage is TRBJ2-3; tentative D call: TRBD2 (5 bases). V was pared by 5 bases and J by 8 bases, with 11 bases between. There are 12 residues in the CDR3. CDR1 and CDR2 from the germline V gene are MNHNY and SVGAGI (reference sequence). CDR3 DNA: TGTGCCAGCAGTCCGGAGGTGACTACGCAGTATTTT. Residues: CASSPEVTTQYF.

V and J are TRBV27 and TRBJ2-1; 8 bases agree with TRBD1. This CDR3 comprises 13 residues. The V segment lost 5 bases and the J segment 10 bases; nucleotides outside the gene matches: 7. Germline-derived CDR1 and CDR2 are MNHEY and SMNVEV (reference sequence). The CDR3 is CASSVPRGREQFF. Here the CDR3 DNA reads TGTGCCAGCAGTGTCCCCAGGGGGCGGGAGCAGTTCTTC.

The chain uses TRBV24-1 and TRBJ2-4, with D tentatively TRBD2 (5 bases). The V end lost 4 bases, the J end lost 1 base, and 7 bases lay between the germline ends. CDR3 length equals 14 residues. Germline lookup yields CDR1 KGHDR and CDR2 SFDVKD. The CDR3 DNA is TGTGCCACCAGTGAGCCGGGGGCCAAAAACATTCAGTACTTC. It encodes CATSEPGAKNIQYF.

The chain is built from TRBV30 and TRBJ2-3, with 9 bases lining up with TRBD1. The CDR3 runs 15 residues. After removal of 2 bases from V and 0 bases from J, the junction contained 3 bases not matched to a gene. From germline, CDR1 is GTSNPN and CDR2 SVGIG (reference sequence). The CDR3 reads CAWSLTGGSTDTQYF. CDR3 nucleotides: TGTGCCTGGAGTCTGACAGGGGGGAGCACAGATACGCAGTATTTT.

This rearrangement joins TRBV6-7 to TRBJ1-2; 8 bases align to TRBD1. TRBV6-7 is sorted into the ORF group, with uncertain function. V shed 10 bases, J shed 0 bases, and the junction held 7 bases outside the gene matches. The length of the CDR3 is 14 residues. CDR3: CATKLDRANYGYTF. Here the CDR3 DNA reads TGTGCCACCAAGCTGGACAGGGCTAACTATGGCTACACCTTC.

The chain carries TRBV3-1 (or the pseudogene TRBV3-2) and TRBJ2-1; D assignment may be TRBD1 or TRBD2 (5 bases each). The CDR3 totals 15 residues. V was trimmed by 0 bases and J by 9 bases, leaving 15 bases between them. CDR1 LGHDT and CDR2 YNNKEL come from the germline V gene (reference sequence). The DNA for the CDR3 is TGTGCCAGCAGCCAAGACAGGGTCGGAGGAAGTGAGCAGTTCTTC. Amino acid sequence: CASSQDRVGGSEQFF.

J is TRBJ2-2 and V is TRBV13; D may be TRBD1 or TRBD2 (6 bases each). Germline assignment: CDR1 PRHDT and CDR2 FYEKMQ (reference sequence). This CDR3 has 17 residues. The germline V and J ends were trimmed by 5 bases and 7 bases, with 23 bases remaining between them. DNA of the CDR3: TGTGCCAGCAGCCTACCTGGTATCGGAGGAGGGGGCGGGGAGCTGTTTTTT. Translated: CASSLPGIGGGGGELFF.

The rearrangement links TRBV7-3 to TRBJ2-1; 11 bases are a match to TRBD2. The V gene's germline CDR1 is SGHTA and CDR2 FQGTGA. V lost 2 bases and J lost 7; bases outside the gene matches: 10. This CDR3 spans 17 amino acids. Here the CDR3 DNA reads TGTGCCAGCAGCTTAGGCCCCCTAGCGGGGGGCCAAAATGAGCAGTTCTTC. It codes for CASSLGPLAGGQNEQFF.

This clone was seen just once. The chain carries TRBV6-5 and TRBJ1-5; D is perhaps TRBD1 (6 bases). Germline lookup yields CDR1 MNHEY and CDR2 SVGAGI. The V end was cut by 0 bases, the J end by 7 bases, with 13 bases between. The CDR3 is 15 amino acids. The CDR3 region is CASSYSGGAGQPQHF. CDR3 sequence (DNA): TGTGCCAGCAGTTACTCCGGGGGCGCCGGGCAGCCCCAGCATTTT.

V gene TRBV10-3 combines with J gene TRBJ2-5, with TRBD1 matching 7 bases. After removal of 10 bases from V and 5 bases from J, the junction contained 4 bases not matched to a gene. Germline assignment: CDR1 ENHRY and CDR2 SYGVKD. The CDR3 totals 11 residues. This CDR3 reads CATFRGETQYF. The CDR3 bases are TGTGCCACGTTCAGGGGGGAGACCCAGTACTTC.

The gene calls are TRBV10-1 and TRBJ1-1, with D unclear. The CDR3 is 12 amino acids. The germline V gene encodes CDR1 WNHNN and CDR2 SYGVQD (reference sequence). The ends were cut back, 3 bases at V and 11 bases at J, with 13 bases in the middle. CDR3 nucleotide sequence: TGCGCCAGCAGTGAATCGGGCAGAGGGGCTTTCTTT. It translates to CASSESGRGAFF.

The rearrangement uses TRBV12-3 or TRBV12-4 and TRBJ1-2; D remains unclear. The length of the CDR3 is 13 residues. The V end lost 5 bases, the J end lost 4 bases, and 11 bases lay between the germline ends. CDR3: CASSPDQSYGYTF. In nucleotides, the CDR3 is TGTGCCAGCAGTCCGGACCAGAGCTATGGCTACACCTTC.

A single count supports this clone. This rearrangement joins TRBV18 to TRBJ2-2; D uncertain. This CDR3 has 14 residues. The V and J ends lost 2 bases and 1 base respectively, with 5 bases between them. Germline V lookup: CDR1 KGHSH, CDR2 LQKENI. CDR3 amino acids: CASSPNKNTGELFF. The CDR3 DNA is TGTGCCAGCTCACCAAACAAGAACACCGGGGAGCTGTTTTTT.

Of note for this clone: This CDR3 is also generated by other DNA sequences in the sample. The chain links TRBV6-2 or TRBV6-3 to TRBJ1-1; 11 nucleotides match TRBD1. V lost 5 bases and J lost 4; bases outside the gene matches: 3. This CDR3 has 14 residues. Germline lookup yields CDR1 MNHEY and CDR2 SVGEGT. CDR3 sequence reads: CASSRGTGGTEAFF. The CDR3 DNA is TGTGCCAGCAGTCGGGGGACAGGGGGCACTGAAGCTTTCTTT.

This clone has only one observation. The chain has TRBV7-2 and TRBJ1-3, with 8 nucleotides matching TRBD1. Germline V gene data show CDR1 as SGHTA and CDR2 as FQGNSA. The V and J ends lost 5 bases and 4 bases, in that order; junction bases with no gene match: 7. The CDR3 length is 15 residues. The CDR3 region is CASSTKTGAGNTIYF. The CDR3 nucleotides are TGTGCCAGCAGCACCAAGACAGGGGCCGGAAACACCATATATTTT. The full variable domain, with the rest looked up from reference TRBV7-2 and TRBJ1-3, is GAGVSQSPSNKVTEKGKDVELRCDPISGHTALYWYRQSLGQGLEFLIYFQGNSAPDKSGLPSDRFSAERTGGSVSTLTIQRTQQEDSAVYLCASSTKTGAGNTIYFGEGSWLTVV.

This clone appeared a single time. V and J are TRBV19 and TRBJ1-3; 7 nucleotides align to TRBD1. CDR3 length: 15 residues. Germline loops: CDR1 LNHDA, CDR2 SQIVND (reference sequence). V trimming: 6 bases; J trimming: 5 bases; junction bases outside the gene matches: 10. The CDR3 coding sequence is TGTGCCAGTAGCGCTACAGGGGACGGGCGAAACACCATATATTTT. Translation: CASSATGDGRNTIYF. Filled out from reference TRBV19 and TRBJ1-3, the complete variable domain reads DGGITQSPKYLFRKEGQNVTLSCEQNLNHDAMYWYRQDPGQGLRLIYYSQIVNDFQKGDIAEGYSVSREKKESFPLTVTSAQKNPTAFYLCASSATGDGRNTIYFGEGSWLTVV.

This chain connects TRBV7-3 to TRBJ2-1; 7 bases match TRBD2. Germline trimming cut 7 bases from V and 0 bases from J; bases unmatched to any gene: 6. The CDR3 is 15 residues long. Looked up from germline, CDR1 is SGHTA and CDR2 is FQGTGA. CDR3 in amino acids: CASTIGGSSYNEQFF. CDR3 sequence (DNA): TGTGCCAGCACCATCGGGGGGAGCTCCTACAATGAGCAGTTCTTC.

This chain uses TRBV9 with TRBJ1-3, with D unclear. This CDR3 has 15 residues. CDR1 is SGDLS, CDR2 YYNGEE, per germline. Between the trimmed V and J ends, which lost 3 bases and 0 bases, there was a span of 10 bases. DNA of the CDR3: TGTGCCAGCAGCGCGGACGGCTTCTCTGGAAACACCATATATTTT. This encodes CASSADGFSGNTIYF.